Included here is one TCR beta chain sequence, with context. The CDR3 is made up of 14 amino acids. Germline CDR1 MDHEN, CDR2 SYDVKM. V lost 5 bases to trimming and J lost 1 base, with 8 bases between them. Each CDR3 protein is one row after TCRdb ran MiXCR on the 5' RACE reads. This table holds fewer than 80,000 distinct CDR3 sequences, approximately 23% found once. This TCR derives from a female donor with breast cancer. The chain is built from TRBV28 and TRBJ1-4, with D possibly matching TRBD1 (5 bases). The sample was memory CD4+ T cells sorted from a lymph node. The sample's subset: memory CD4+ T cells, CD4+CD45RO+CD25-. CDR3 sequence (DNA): TGTGCCAGCAGTGCAGGGATAACTAATGAAAAACTGTTTTTT. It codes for CASSAGITNEKLFF.